Included here is one T cell receptor (beta chain) sequence, with context. The data originate from a study of blood T cell repertoires in COVID-19. Study in general: From the United States, Italy and Spain came samples of acute and convalescent COVID-19. Sources were T cells, B-cell-depleted T cells, or PBMCs; the material itself was cDNA or gDNA.

This CDR3 has 15 residues. CDR1 is SGHVS and CDR2 is FNYEAQ in the germline V gene. V was trimmed by 5 bases and J by 1 base, leaving 11 bases between them. Original data processing: Estimates of nucleated cell counts were drawn from the amplification of reference gene primers. Repertoires were generated with immunoSEQ multiplex PCR, while TCRdb's copy carries only in-frame clones and drops some. V and J calls plus clone size are reproduced from that table; the DNA served to infer D and trimming. Of about 240,000 clones in the sample, 70% to 85% were seen once. The sample consisted of peripheral blood. V usage is TRBV7-6 and J usage is TRBJ2-2; maybe TRBD1 (6 bases). This sequence originates from an elderly woman with acute or convalescent COVID-19. The CDR3 region is CASSTTTGNTGELFF. The DNA of the CDR3 is TGTGCCAGCAGCACAACGACAGGGAACACCGGGGAGCTGTTTTTT.